This T cell receptor beta chain derives from a study of OX40 agonist ivuxolimab in advanced cancers. The wider study: At 0.01 to 10 mg/kg, ivuxolimab was administered intravenously to patients every 2 weeks. Three patients got partial responses; one had hepatocellular carcinoma and two had cutaneous melanoma. Points from the study as a whole: In the 0.1 to 3.0 mg/kg range, CD4+ and CD8+ blood T cells had expanded clonally by week 6.

The V and J ends lost 8 bases and 4 bases respectively, with 14 bases between them. From germline, CDR1 is MNHEY and CDR2 SVGAGI. The CDR3 runs 13 residues. The assay was immunoSEQ multiplex PCR, and TCRdb's table has in-frame clones only and misses some. Of about 70,000 clones listed, around 80% were seen once; the top ten hold 4.5% to 6%. This clone was detected once. Its antigen is still unknown. The material was CD4+ or CD8+ T cells sorted from blood, obtained in a trial of the OX40 agonist ivuxolimab. The TCR originated in an adult with an advanced solid tumor such as melanoma, head and neck, liver or kidney cancer. J is TRBJ1-1 and V is TRBV6-5, with D possibly matching TRBD1 (6 bases). This CDR3 is CASSYRESTEAFF. CDR3 sequence (DNA): TGTGCCAGCTCCTACAGGGAATCCACTGAAGCTTTCTTT.